This T cell receptor beta chain stems from a study of shared clonotypes between healthy human individuals. Notes on the study in general: It was observed that 4% to 6% of naive CD4 clonotypes were shared across a handful of donors.

On sorted subsets, replicate PCRs used approximately 190 ng DNA, or roughly 30,000 T cell genomes. The assay was immunoSEQ multiplex PCR, and TCRdb's table has in-frame clones only and misses some. The profile shows about 1.1 million clones, approximately 80% of them singletons. Donors were healthy HIV-negative adults without recently reported acute infections or vaccinations. This clone appeared a few times. Its antigen is unidentified. The sequence came from a man aged 18 to 29 in good health. Some clones in this sample may be carry-over from other donors' samples. Sequences were obtained from memory CD4+ T cells from PBMCs. Indicated subset: CD45RA-negative fraction.

The CDR3 DNA is TGTGCCACCAGCAGAGATCGGGGGACCACCTACGAGCAGTACTTC. Its protein is CATSRDRGTTYEQYF. The chain uses TRBV15 and TRBJ2-7, with D perhaps matching TRBD2 (6 bases). This CDR3 spans 15 amino acids. Deletions cut 0 bases from V and 2 bases from J, with 11 bases between. In germline, CDR1 is LNHNV, CDR2 YYDKDF (reference sequence). The entire variable domain, with the rest obtained from reference TRBV15 and TRBJ2-7, is as follows: DAMVIQNPRYQVTQFGKPVTLSCSQTLNHNVMYWYQQKSSQAPKLLFHYYDKDFNNEADTPDNFQSRRPNTSFCFLDIRSPGLGDTAMYLCATSRDRGTTYEQYFGPGTRLTVT.